Listed below are T cell receptor beta chains from one sample, sequenced in a study of blood T cell repertoires in COVID-19. Profiling relied on immunoSEQ multiplex PCR, and the TCRdb table lists in-frame clones only, not all of them. Among approximately 460,000 clones listed, roughly 89% were seen once. Sequencing was carried out using peripheral blood. The receptors stem from a young man with COVID-19, enrolled during active disease. Each CDR3 is given with its conserved first and last residue. D genes are given only for firm matches. Rows give clone size only sometimes, using once, few, many, or a class for an expanded clone.

J | V | size | D | CDR3 | DNA
TRBJ2-1 | TRBV12-3/TRBV12-4 | few | . | CASKWEDNEQFF | TGTGCCAGCAAGTGGGAGGACAATGAGCAGTTCTTC
TRBJ2-1 | TRBV4-1 | . | . | CASSLTIFTPTSYNEQFF | TGCGCCAGCAGCCTCACAATTTTTACGCCAACCTCTTACAATGAGCAGTTCTTC
TRBJ1-3 | TRBV7-9 | . | . | CASLDGTYSGNTIYF | TGTGCCAGCCTAGATGGAACCTACTCTGGAAACACCATATATTTT
TRBJ1-2 | TRBV21-1 | . | . | CASSKVGQGGYGYTF | TGTGCCAGCAGCAAAGTAGGACAGGGGGGCTATGGCTACACCTTC
TRBJ2-2 | TRBV6-5 | . | TRBD1 | CASIGTGGTGELFF | TGTGCCAGCATAGGGACAGGGGGCACCGGGGAGCTGTTTTTT
TRBJ1-3 | TRBV9 | . | TRBD1 | CASSPRTGTGTGNTIYF | TGTGCCAGCAGCCCTCGAACCGGGACAGGGACTGGAAACACCATATATTTT
TRBJ2-7 | TRBV27 | . | . | CASSLPGRGPNEQYF | TGTGCCAGCAGTTTGCCTGGGCGGGGTCCCAACGAGCAGTACTTC
TRBJ2-5 | TRBV10-2 | . | TRBD2 | CASSESPGLALRTETQYF | TGCGCCAGCAGTGAGTCGCCGGGACTAGCGCTTAGAACGGAGACCCAGTACTTC
TRBJ2-1 | TRBV6-5 | . | . | CASRTTAYNEQFF | TGTGCCAGCAGGACTACAGCATACAATGAGCAGTTCTTC
TRBJ2-6 | TRBV5-1 | . | . | CASSFNGVSGANVLTF | TGCGCCAGCAGCTTTAACGGGGTCTCTGGGGCCAACGTCCTGACTTTC
TRBJ1-6 | TRBV4-1 | few | . | CASSQDRLGRAPLHF | TGCGCCAGCAGCCAAGATCGGCTGGGGAGGGCACCCCTCCACTTT
TRBJ2-5 | TRBV18 | once | . | CASSPPHWGTQYF | TGTGCCAGCTCACCACCGCACTGGGGCACCCAGTACTTC
TRBJ1-5 | TRBV6-6 | . | . | CASSPLGGVQPQHF | TGTGCCAGCAGTCCCCTGGGTGGAGTTCAGCCCCAGCATTTT
TRBJ2-7 | TRBV4-1 | . | . | CASRQTGDHEQYF | TGCGCCAGCAGACAGACGGGAGACCACGAGCAGTACTTC
TRBJ1-1 | TRBV18 | . | . | CASSPRSYMNTEAFF | TGTGCCAGCTCACCACGGAGTTACATGAACACTGAAGCTTTCTTT
TRBJ2-7 | TRBV7-9 | . | . | CASSPSYEQYF | TGTGCCAGCAGTCCCAGCTACGAGCAGTACTTC
TRBJ2-7 | TRBV5-1 | once | TRBD1 | CASSVLDRGGMGSYEQYF | TGCGCCAGCAGCGTTTTGGACAGGGGCGGCATGGGGTCCTACGAGCAGTACTTC
TRBJ2-6 | TRBV2 | few | . | CASSTIGANVLTF | TGTGCCAGCAGCACTATAGGGGCCAACGTCCTGACTTTC
TRBJ2-3 | TRBV29-1 | once | . | CSVEDPRTSTDTQYF | TGCAGCGTTGAAGATCCTAGGACTAGCACAGATACGCAGTATTTT
TRBJ2-3 | TRBV6-6 | . | . | CASTYNVQRRGDTQYF | TGTGCCAGCACCTATAACGTACAGCGGCGTGGAGATACGCAGTATTTT
TRBJ2-3 | TRBV15 | . | TRBD1 | CATRAGTGHTDTQYF | TGTGCCACCAGGGCCGGGACAGGGCATACAGATACGCAGTATTTT
TRBJ2-5 | TRBV19 | . | TRBD2 | CASSMGLAGGPETQYF | TGTGCCAGTAGTATGGGACTAGCGGGAGGGCCGGAGACCCAGTACTTC
TRBJ2-2 | TRBV24-1 | . | . | CATSDLGRTGELFF | TGTGCCACCAGTGATTTGGGCCGCACCGGGGAGCTGTTTTTT
TRBJ1-1 | TRBV21-1 | . | . | CASSKAGQLNTEAFF | TGTGCCAGCAGCAAAGCGGGACAGTTGAACACTGAAGCTTTCTTT
TRBJ1-2 | TRBV19 | . | . | CASSPVGGPNYGYTF | TGTGCCAGTAGTCCAGTAGGAGGCCCGAACTATGGCTACACCTTC
TRBJ2-5 | TRBV7-2 | once | . | CASSLAPGTETQYF | TGTGCCAGCAGCTTAGCTCCCGGTACTGAGACCCAGTACTTC
TRBJ2-5 | TRBV29-1 | . | TRBD2 | CSVEDSAGADETQYF | TGCAGCGTTGAAGATTCAGCGGGAGCTGACGAGACCCAGTACTTC
TRBJ2-5 | TRBV4-1 | . | TRBD2 | CASSPRLAGAGGWETQYF | TGCGCCAGCAGCCCACGACTAGCGGGAGCCGGGGGTTGGGAGACCCAGTACTTC
TRBJ2-7 | TRBV5-4 | . | TRBD2 | CASSSGLEQPYEQYF | TGTGCCAGCAGCTCCGGACTAGAGCAACCCTACGAGCAGTACTTC